Following are 9 T cell receptor beta chains from one sample sequenced in a study of cytomegalovirus exposure and HLA in healthy donors. The data were produced by immunoSEQ multiplex PCR, yet TCRdb's version contains in-frame clones alone and is incomplete. The profile covers roughly 47,000 clones, with roughly 93% appearing a single time and roughly 2% taken by the ten largest. Sequenced material: PBMCs. The receptor source for this set is a woman younger than 30 in good health and CMV-seronegative.

The V and J genes are TRBV5-1 and TRBJ2-5; possible D gene TRBD2, 6 bases. Trimming removed 4 bases at V and 4 bases at J, with 14 bases between. There are 14 residues in the CDR3. CDR1 SGHRS and CDR2 YFSETQ come from the germline V gene. CDR3 region: CASSPVGTGETQYF. CDR3 DNA: TGCGCCAGCAGCCCGGTGGGGACTGGAGAGACCCAGTACTTC.

The rearrangement links TRBV27 to TRBJ2-1; a possible D gene is TRBD2 (5 bases). Trimming left V 7 bases short and J 3 bases short, with 19 bases between. Germline V gene lookup returns CDR1 MNHEY and CDR2 SMNVEV (reference sequence). The CDR3 runs 16 residues. The CDR3 is CASTKAAGPIYNEQFF. For the CDR3, the DNA is TGTGCCAGCACCAAAGCGGCGGGCCCGATCTACAATGAGCAGTTCTTC.

The chain links TRBV4-1 to TRBJ2-1, with TRBD2 matching over 9 bases. Unmatched junction bases numbered 7, after V lost 1 base and J lost 3 bases. CDR1 is MGHRA, CDR2 YSYEKL, per germline. The CDR3 has 17 amino acids. The CDR3 reads CASSQAVAGDNYNEQFF. The CDR3 DNA follows: TGCGCCAGCAGCCAAGCCGTAGCGGGAGACAACTACAATGAGCAGTTCTTC.

The chain uses TRBV7-9 and TRBJ1-2; D gene unclear. The CDR3 sequence is 15 residues long. V shed 0 bases and J shed 6 bases, with 14 bases lying between them. The germline gives CDR1 SEHNR, CDR2 FQNEAQ (reference sequence). The CDR3 protein is CASSLARGGRDGYTF. As DNA, the CDR3 is TGTGCCAGCAGCTTAGCTAGAGGTGGCAGAGATGGCTACACCTTC. Together with reference TRBV7-9 and TRBJ1-2, the CDR3 gives the full variable domain: DTGVSQNPRHKITKRGQNVTFRCDPISEHNRLYWYRQTLGQGPEFLTYFQNEAQLEKSRLLSDRFSAERPKGSFSTLEIQRTEQGDSAMYLCASSLARGGRDGYTFGSGTRLTVV.

This clone came up a few times. The rearrangement uses TRBV6-6 and TRBJ2-7, with D unresolved. V lost 5 bases and J 2 bases, leaving 13 bases between the germline ends. Looked up from germline, CDR1 is MNHNY and CDR2 is SVGAGI (reference sequence). The CDR3 extends over 14 amino acids. CDR3 nucleotide sequence: TGTGCCAGCAGTCAGACACCGTCCACCTACGAGCAGTACTTC. This encodes CASSQTPSTYEQYF.

The chain has TRBV6-6 and TRBJ1-2; 11 bases line up with TRBD1. Trimming at V came to 0 bases and at J to 8 bases, leaving 5 bases not matched to a gene. The CDR3 is made up of 15 amino acids. Looked up from germline, CDR1 is MNHNY and CDR2 is SVGAGI (reference sequence). This CDR3 is CASSYSGTGGRGYTF. Here the CDR3 DNA reads TGTGCCAGCAGTTACTCCGGGACAGGGGGAAGGGGCTACACCTTC.

V and J are TRBV5-1 and TRBJ1-4; 10 nucleotides align to TRBD1. V shed 3 bases and J 7 bases; nucleotides not matched to a gene: 6. Germline CDR1 reads SGHRS; CDR2 reads YFSETQ. The length of the CDR3 is 15 residues. The CDR3 DNA is TGCGCCAGCAGCTCGTCCCGGGACAGGGGTGAAAAACTGTTTTTT. It yields the protein CASSSSRDRGEKLFF.

The rearrangement links TRBV6-5 to TRBJ2-7, with TRBD1 matching over 10 bases. V lost 4 bases to trimming and J lost 3 bases; unmatched junction nucleotides: 3. In germline, CDR1 is MNHEY, CDR2 SVGAGI. The CDR3 has 14 residues. The CDR3 sequence: CASSSTGGGYEQYF. The CDR3 DNA follows: TGTGCCAGCAGTTCGACAGGGGGCGGCTACGAGCAGTACTTC.

The genes are TRBV28 and TRBJ1-5; the D gene is possibly TRBD1 (6 bases). This CDR3 region has 15 residues. The V gene's germline CDR1 is MDHEN and CDR2 SYDVKM. V lost 6 bases, J lost 2 bases, and 14 bases lay in between. Here the CDR3 reads CASSQQGVRNQPQHF. CDR3 nucleotide sequence: TGTGCCAGCAGCCAACAGGGAGTGCGCAATCAGCCCCAGCATTTT.